A selection of T cell receptor beta chains follows, all from one sample in a study of shared clonotypes between healthy human individuals. Produced via immunoSEQ multiplex PCR; TCRdb's table is partial and in-frame only. This sample has around 2.5 million clones, with 80% to 95% found just once. Sequencing was performed on naive CD4+ T cells from PBMCs. All receptors derive from a man younger than 35 in good health. Some clones in this sample may be carry-over from other donors' samples. CDR3s include the opening cysteine and the closing phenylalanine or tryptophan. The D gene is left open where the match is weak. Size is stated for part of the rows, as once, few or many counts, or as a class when the clone is expanded.

>TRBV5-1|.|TRBJ2-7|.
TGCGCCAGCAGCTTAGGCCCCCGGGACGGGACCTACGAGCAGTACTTC
CASSLGPRDGTYEQYF
>TRBV28|TRBD1|TRBJ1-5|.
TGTGCCAGCAGTGGACAGGGGTACAATCAGCCCCAGCATTTT
CASSGQGYNQPQHF
>TRBV13|.|TRBJ2-7|.
TGTGCCAGCAGCTTACGCGGAACCTACGAGCAGTACTTC
CASSLRGTYEQYF
>TRBV27|.|TRBJ2-2|.
TGTGCCAGCAGTTTAGAAGGATTCGGGGAGCTGTTTTTT
CASSLEGFGELFF
>TRBV6-1|.|TRBJ1-2|.
TGTGCCAGCAGTGAACCCCTGTATGGCTACACCTTC
CASSEPLYGYTF
>TRBV11-2|.|TRBJ2-3|.
TGTGCCAGCAGGCCCAGAGTCGATACGCAGTATTTT
CASRPRVDTQYF
>TRBV5-4|.|TRBJ2-7|.
TGTGCCAGCAGCCCTAGACTAGGGAGAAACTACGAGCAGTACTTC
CASSPRLGRNYEQYF
>TRBV18|TRBD2|TRBJ2-3|once
TGTGCCAGCTCACCACCGGGACTAGCAATGACAGATACGCAGTATTTT
CASSPPGLAMTDTQYF
>TRBV28|.|TRBJ1-2|.
TGTGCCAGCAGTTTCTATCGACAGAATTATGGCTACACCTTC
CASSFYRQNYGYTF
>TRBV7-6|.|TRBJ2-3|.
TGTGCCAGCAGCTTAGTTGAGACGGTAGATACGCAGTATTTT
CASSLVETVDTQYF
>TRBV28|TRBD2|TRBJ2-5|.
TGTGCCAGCAGTTTTGGCGGGAGGGAGACCCAGTACTTC
CASSFGGRETQYF
>TRBV27|.|TRBJ1-3|.
TGTGCCAGCAGTTTATCGGGAATCTCTGGAAACACCATATATTTT
CASSLSGISGNTIYF
>TRBV27|.|TRBJ1-1|.
TGTGCCAGCAGCTCCAGGAATGGGGTCACTGAAGCTTTCTTT
CASSSRNGVTEAFF
>TRBV5-1|.|TRBJ1-2|.
TGCGCCAGCAGCCCAGCCCTGAGACAGGTGGGGAGGTATGGCTACACCTTC
CASSPALRQVGRYGYTF
>TRBV28|TRBD1|TRBJ2-7|few
TGTGCCAGCAGTTCCCGGACAGGGAGATGGAACGAGCAGTACTTC
CASSSRTGRWNEQYF
>TRBV30|TRBD1|TRBJ1-6|.
TGTGCCTGGACAGACAGGGGGAGCAATTCACCCCTCCACTTT
CAWTDRGSNSPLHF
>TRBV4-2|TRBD1|TRBJ1-2|.
TGTGCCAGCAGCCATGAAATGGGGACAGGGGAGTTCTATGGCTACACCTTC
CASSHEMGTGEFYGYTF
>TRBV18|.|TRBJ2-2|.
TGTGCCAGCTCACTCATGAACACCGGGGAGCTGTTTTTT
CASSLMNTGELFF
>TRBV27|TRBD2|TRBJ2-7|.
TGTGCCAGCAGTCCTAGCGGGAGGTTCGCCTACGAGCAGTACTTC
CASSPSGRFAYEQYF
>TRBV19|.|TRBJ1-1|.
TGTGCCAGTAGTATTTCACAGCCGAGCACTGAAGCTTTCTTT
CASSISQPSTEAFF
>TRBV5-6|.|TRBJ1-2|.
TGTGCCAGCAGCTTGGACCGAGGGCGGGGGGCGAACACCTTC
CASSLDRGRGANTF
>TRBV19|.|TRBJ2-7|.
TGTGCCAGTAATCGGGGTGGCAGTCCCTACGAGCAGTACTTC
CASNRGGSPYEQYF
>TRBV6-7|.|TRBJ1-4|.
TGTGCCGGTATAGACCCGGGGCGTGAAAAACTGTTTTTT
CAGIDPGREKLFF
>TRBV10-1|.|TRBJ2-1|.
TGCGCCAGCAACCCACAACTTGACACCCAGCAGTTCTTC
CASNPQLDTQQFF
>TRBV5-1|.|TRBJ2-7|.
TGCGCCAGCAGCTTCGAAGACGAGCAGTACTTC
CASSFEDEQYF
>TRBV7-2|.|TRBJ2-3|.
TGTGCCAGCAGCCTAGAGGTGGGGGCAGATACGCAGTATTTT
CASSLEVGADTQYF
>TRBV5-1|TRBD2|TRBJ2-2|.
TGCGCCAGCAGCCCTAGCGGGAGCACGGCGACCGGGGAGCTGTTTTTT
CASSPSGSTATGELFF
>TRBV28|TRBD1|TRBJ2-5|.
TGTGCCAGCAGTCTACCGGGACAGGGGGCCTCCAGGGCCCAGTACTTC
CASSLPGQGASRAQYF
>TRBV19|.|TRBJ1-2|.
TGTGCCAGTAGTATCCCCCCATCGGGCCCCTATCGCTACACCTTC
CASSIPPSGPYRYTF
>TRBV11-2|TRBD2|TRBJ2-7|.
TGTGCCAGCAGCTTAAGGGAGGGCATCTCCTACGAGCAGTACTTC
CASSLREGISYEQYF
>TRBV6-5|.|TRBJ1-5|.
TGTGCCAGCAGTGCTCGAAGAAGAGGACAGCCCCAGCATTTT
CASSARRRGQPQHF
>TRBV6-6|TRBD1|TRBJ2-7|.
TGTGCCAGCAGTTACGGGACAGGGGCTCACTACGAGCAGTACTTC
CASSYGTGAHYEQYF
>TRBV19|.|TRBJ2-1|.
TGTGCCAGTAGTGCTCTGAGCTCCTACAATGAGCAGTTCTTC
CASSALSSYNEQFF